Below, 7 T cell receptor beta chains from the same sample are listed, as sequenced in a study of blood T cell repertoires in COVID-19. Using immunoSEQ multiplex PCR, the repertoire was profiled, and TCRdb retains in-frame clones only, with some absent. The data contain approximately 240,000 clones, roughly 80% of them singletons. Sequencing input: peripheral blood. Every receptor here comes from a woman aged 60 to 75 with active or convalescent COVID-19.

The chain carries TRBV5-5 and TRBJ2-2; tentatively, D is TRBD2 (6 bases). Trimming shortened V by 6 bases and J by 1 base, and 16 bases separated the two germline ends. This CDR3 is 16 amino acids long. Looked up from germline, CDR1 is SGHKS and CDR2 is YYEKEE (reference sequence). The CDR3 DNA reads as TGTGCCAGCACCCCTAGGAGGGATGAGAACACCGGGGAGCTGTTTTTT. It specifies CASTPRRDENTGELFF.

The V and J genes are TRBV19 and TRBJ1-1; D perhaps matches TRBD1 (6 bases). With 7 bases removed from V and 2 bases from J, the gap between germline ends came to 11 bases. CDR3 length: 13 amino acids. The germline gives CDR1 LNHDA, CDR2 SQIVND (reference sequence). This CDR3 reads CASNPQGNTEAFF. DNA of the CDR3: TGTGCCAGTAACCCACAGGGTAACACTGAAGCTTTCTTT.

This chain uses TRBV5-1 with TRBJ2-3, with 10 bases fitting TRBD1. The trim removed 3 bases at V and 3 bases at J, leaving 7 bases unmatched. Germline V gene lookup returns CDR1 SGHRS and CDR2 YFSETQ. This CDR3 contains 16 residues. The chain's CDR3 is CASSYARDRGTDTQYF. CDR3 sequence (DNA): TGCGCCAGCAGCTACGCCCGGGACAGGGGTACAGATACGCAGTATTTT.

This chain uses TRBV2 with TRBJ1-2; D might be TRBD1 (5 bases). With 1 base removed from V and 8 bases from J, the gap between germline ends came to 8 bases. Looked up from germline, CDR1 is SNHLY and CDR2 is FYNNEI. The CDR3 has 12 amino acids. This chain's CDR3 is CASSEGRGGYTF. The CDR3 DNA reads as TGTGCCAGCAGTGAAGGGAGGGGCGGCTACACCTTC.

CDR3 sequence: CASSLRQGYTEAFF. In DNA, the CDR3 is TGCGCCAGCAGCCTGAGACAGGGGTACACTGAAGCTTTCTTT. This chain uses TRBV4-1 with TRBJ1-1; 8 bases align to TRBD1. This CDR3 has 14 amino acids. From germline, CDR1 is MGHRA and CDR2 YSYEKL. Trimming cost V 4 bases and J 3 bases; bases outside gene matches: 4.

This clone came up once. The chain links TRBV27 to TRBJ1-5; 8 nucleotides line up with TRBD1. The ends lost 6 bases at V and 2 bases at J; junction bases unmatched: 6. CDR1 and CDR2 (germline): MNHEY, SMNVEV (reference sequence). This CDR3 contains 15 residues. CDR3 in DNA: TGTGCCAGCAGCCGACAGGGGAAGGGCAATCAGCCCCAGCATTTT. Its translation: CASSRQGKGNQPQHF.

The chain employs TRBV19 and TRBJ2-7; 8 bases are a match to TRBD2. CDR1 LNHDA and CDR2 SQIVND come from the germline V gene (reference sequence). The CDR3 covers 15 residues. V lost 1 base to trimming and J lost 3 bases; unmatched junction nucleotides: 5. This CDR3 is CASSIGASGHYEQYF. The DNA of the CDR3 is TGTGCCAGTAGTATAGGCGCTAGCGGGCACTACGAGCAGTACTTC.